The 25 T cell receptor beta chains reported below all come from one sample, sequenced in a study of cytomegalovirus exposure and HLA in healthy donors. The PCR contained 60 Vbeta and 13 Jbeta primers. Here immunoSEQ multiplex PCR was the method, and the copy in TCRdb shows in-frame clones only, minus some. The table has some 170,000 clones, 81% seen once. The sample consisted of PBMCs. All receptors come from a woman in her late teens or twenties in good health and CMV-seronegative.

V and J are TRBV5-4 and TRBJ1-6, with D possibly matching TRBD1 (6 bases). V was shortened by 5 bases and J by 11 bases, with 14 bases between the two germline ends. The CDR3 covers 13 residues. Germline V CDR1 and CDR2: SGHNT, YYREEE (reference sequence). In DNA form, the CDR3 reads TGTGCCAGCAGTCCAGGGGTATTGGCACCCCTCCACTTT. This codes for CASSPGVLAPLHF.

CDR3 bases: TGTGCCAGCAGCCGAGGCGGGGTTCGAGAGACCCAGTACTTC. Translated, it gives CASSRGGVRETQYF. The chain couples TRBV5-5 to TRBJ2-5, with D possibly being TRBD2 (6 bases). The V gene's germline CDR1 is SGHKS and CDR2 YYEKEE (reference sequence). CDR3 length: 14 residues. V was pared by 4 bases and J by 4 bases, with 14 bases between.

V gene TRBV11-2 combines with J gene TRBJ2-7, with 9 bases matching TRBD2. CDR1 is SGHAT, CDR2 FQNNGV, per germline. The junction had 6 bases not matched to a gene; V was cut back by 1 base and J by 2 bases. The CDR3 runs to 16 residues. CDR3 amino acids: CASSLVVASGTYEQYF. The CDR3 DNA is TGTGCCAGCAGCTTAGTAGTGGCTAGCGGGACCTACGAGCAGTACTTC.

Only one count was recorded for this clone. V usage is TRBV10-1 and J usage is TRBJ2-1, with 9 bases that match TRBD2. The CDR3 is made up of 14 amino acids. The germline V gene has CDR1 WNHNN and CDR2 SYGVQD (reference sequence). The V segment lost 5 bases and the J segment 9 bases; nucleotides outside the gene matches: 8. The CDR3, as DNA: TGCGCCAGCAGTACCGGGACTAGCCGAGGTGAGCAGTTCTTC. It encodes CASSTGTSRGEQFF.

V usage is TRBV9 and J usage is TRBJ2-3, with 7 nucleotides matching TRBD2. This CDR3 region has 17 residues. V gave up 4 bases and J gave up 3 bases; unmatched junction bases: 14. Germline-derived CDR1 and CDR2 are SGDLS and YYNGEE. The CDR3 loop is CASSSPSAAGVTDTQYF. The CDR3 DNA sequence: TGTGCCAGCAGCTCCCCCTCGGCCGCGGGAGTAACAGATACGCAGTATTTT.

This chain joins TRBV2 and TRBJ1-4; 8 bases align to TRBD1. V gave up 3 bases and J gave up 7 bases; unmatched junction bases: 7. This CDR3 spans 15 amino acids. The germline gives CDR1 SNHLY, CDR2 FYNNEI. CDR3 nucleotides: TGTGCCAGCAGTGAGCGACAGGGGCAGAGTGAAAAACTGTTTTTT. This gives the protein CASSERQGQSEKLFF. Using reference TRBV2 and TRBJ1-4 for the parts outside the CDR3, the full variable domain is EPEVTQTPSHQVTQMGQEVILRCVPISNHLYFYWYRQILGQKVEFLVSFYNNEISEKSEIFDDQFSVERPDGSNFTLKIRSTKLEDSAMYFCASSERQGQSEKLFFGSGTQLSVL.

Here the CDR3 reads CASSSPHVPGQFTYEQYF. As DNA, the CDR3 is TGTGCCAGCAGTTCACCGCACGTCCCGGGACAGTTTACCTACGAGCAGTACTTC. This sequence joins TRBV28 and TRBJ2-5, with 7 bases identical to TRBD1. The assigned J gene may be wrong: the sequence end matches TRBJ2-7 better. Germline values: CDR1 MDHEN, CDR2 SYDVKM. This CDR3 is built from 18 residues.

The chain employs TRBV6-6 and TRBJ2-1; tentatively, D is TRBD2 (6 bases). The CDR3 totals 15 residues. Trimming took off 2 bases at V and 5 bases at J, with 13 bases between the two ends. From germline, CDR1 is MNHNY and CDR2 SVGAGI (reference sequence). CDR3 bases: TGTGCCAGCAGTTACCAAGCGGGTGGCGACAATGAGCAGTTCTTC. It encodes CASSYQAGGDNEQFF.

This chain joins TRBV4-1 and TRBJ2-7; possibly TRBD1 for D (6 bases). Germline V gene sequence: CDR1 MGHRA, CDR2 YSYEKL. The CDR3 is 15 amino acids. The V end lost 1 base, the J end lost 4 bases, and 14 bases lay between the germline ends. The CDR3 reads CASSQGNDRRYEQYF. DNA for the CDR3: TGCGCCAGCAGCCAAGGAAACGACAGGAGATACGAGCAGTACTTC.

This chain connects TRBV28 to TRBJ2-1; 9 nucleotides align to TRBD2. Germline trimming cut 4 bases from V and 6 bases from J; bases unmatched to any gene: 10. Germline V lookup: CDR1 MDHEN, CDR2 SYDVKM. The CDR3 has 16 amino acids. The CDR3 coding sequence is TGTGCCAGCAGTTCGACCCTAGCGGGACAGTTCAATGAGCAGTTCTTC. Protein: CASSSTLAGQFNEQFF.

The chain is built from TRBV7-2 and TRBJ2-2; 8 nucleotides align to TRBD2. This CDR3 has 16 residues. Losses at the gene ends were 2 bases for V and 2 bases for J; bases not matched to a gene: 4. Looked up from germline, CDR1 is SGHTA and CDR2 is FQGNSA. In DNA form, the CDR3 reads TGTGCCAGCAGCTTACGCCTAGCGGGCAACACCGGGGAGCTGTTTTTT. Translated: CASSLRLAGNTGELFF.

The V call is TRBV18, the J call TRBJ2-4; 8 bases are shared with TRBD2. CDR1 and CDR2 (germline): KGHSH, LQKENI. This CDR3 comprises 14 residues. J was trimmed by 4 bases and V by 6 bases; bases with no gene match: 5. The CDR3, as DNA: TGTGCCAGCTCCCCCGGGGGGGGGAAAAACATTCAGTACTTC. Its protein is CASSPGGGKNIQYF.

The V gene is TRBV19, the J gene TRBJ2-5; D is perhaps TRBD1 (5 bases). Trimming cost V 10 bases and J 3 bases, with 15 bases left between them. Germline lookup yields CDR1 LNHDA and CDR2 SQIVND (reference sequence). The CDR3 extends over 13 amino acids. The DNA of the CDR3 is TGTGCCACCTCCAAGGGGCTAGAAGAGACCCAGTACTTC. This gives the protein CATSKGLEETQYF.

The chain joins TRBV27 to TRBJ2-3, with D possibly TRBD2 on 5 matching bases. Germline lookup yields CDR1 MNHEY and CDR2 SMNVEV (reference sequence). Trimming removed 5 bases from V and 3 bases from J, with 15 bases in between. The CDR3 spans 15 residues. CDR3 amino acids: CASSRTGDSTDTQYF. Here the CDR3 DNA reads TGTGCCAGCAGTCGGACCGGGGATTCGACAGATACGCAGTATTTT.

This chain links TRBV5-1 with TRBJ1-2; 11 positions agree with TRBD1. Losses at the gene ends were 6 bases for V and 2 bases for J; bases not matched to a gene: 9. In germline, CDR1 is SGHRS, CDR2 YFSETQ. The CDR3 has 16 residues. CDR3 sequence reads: CASKLGTGGRNYGYTF. In nucleotides, the CDR3 is TGCGCCAGCAAGCTGGGGACAGGGGGGCGGAACTATGGCTACACCTTC.

The chain employs TRBV18 and TRBJ1-3, with unresolved D. Germline CDR1 reads KGHSH; CDR2 reads LQKENI. V gave up 2 bases and J gave up 0 bases, with 11 bases separating them. CDR3 size: 16 residues. The CDR3 bases are TGTGCCAGCTCACCAGCAGGCGCTCGCTCTGGAAACACCATATATTTT. This codes for CASSPAGARSGNTIYF.

This chain connects TRBV21-1 to TRBJ1-6; whether TRBD1, the table's D call, matches the DNA was not checked. TRBV21-1 is classified as a pseudogene. This CDR3 is 19 amino acids long. CDR3: CASSKEGTGQGYYNSPLHF. The CDR3, as DNA: TGTGCCAGCAGCAAAGAGGGGACGGGACAGGGGTATTATAATTCACCCCTCCACTTT.

The chain has TRBV6-1 and TRBJ2-7; weak D call: TRBD2 (6 bases). Looked up from germline, CDR1 is MNHNS and CDR2 is SASEGT. Trimming took 6 bases from V and 2 from J, leaving 17 bases between them. The CDR3 is 15 residues long. CDR3 loop: CASRGAIGRAYEQYF. The CDR3 DNA is TGTGCCAGCAGAGGAGCTATCGGGAGAGCCTACGAGCAGTACTTC.

The CDR3 DNA is TGTGCCAGCAGAGCTCCGGGACAGGGGGACATTCAGTACTTC. It yields the protein CASRAPGQGDIQYF. The chain combines TRBV6-1 with TRBJ2-4, with 11 bases identical to TRBD1. Germline V gene data show CDR1 as MNHNS and CDR2 as SASEGT. The length of the CDR3 is 14 residues. The V and J ends lost 6 bases and 8 bases, in that order; junction bases with no gene match: 6.

The rearrangement joins TRBV4-1 to TRBJ2-3; D remains ambiguous. The ends were cut back, 0 bases at V and 7 bases at J, with 20 bases in the middle. The length of the CDR3 is 17 residues. Germline CDR1 and CDR2: MGHRA and YSYEKL. CDR3 in amino acids: CASSQEVGPLKANTQYF. CDR3 nucleotides: TGCGCCAGCAGCCAAGAGGTCGGTCCTTTAAAAGCAAATACGCAGTATTTT.

This clone was recorded once. The chain links TRBV10-1 to TRBJ1-2, with 7 bases that match TRBD1. The CDR3 consists of 15 residues. Germline V gene data show CDR1 as WNHNN and CDR2 as SYGVQD (reference sequence). Trimming at V came to 4 bases and at J to 9 bases, leaving 14 bases not matched to a gene. In nucleotides, the CDR3 is TGCGCCAGCAGTGGAGGGACAGCAGGGCTCAACAGCTACACCTTC. This encodes CASSGGTAGLNSYTF.

This clone was found a few times. This rearrangement joins TRBV2 to TRBJ1-1; 10 bases align to TRBD1. CDR3 length equals 12 residues. From germline, CDR1 is SNHLY and CDR2 FYNNEI. With 8 bases clipped from V and 5 bases from J, the junction kept 2 bases outside the gene matches. The DNA of the CDR3 is TGTGCCAGCGACAGGGGGCGAACTGAAGCTTTCTTT. Translation gives CASDRGRTEAFF. Based on the CDR3 plus reference TRBV2 and TRBJ1-1, the full variable domain is EPEVTQTPSHQVTQMGQEVILRCVPISNHLYFYWYRQILGQKVEFLVSFYNNEISEKSEIFDDQFSVERPDGSNFTLKIRSTKLEDSAMYFCASDRGRTEAFFGQGTRLTVV.

CDR3 nucleotide sequence: TGTGCCAGCAGCGCCGCCTCATATAGCGGGGGGGCCACAGATACGCAGTATTTT. This encodes CASSAASYSGGATDTQYF. This rearrangement joins TRBV9 to TRBJ2-3, with 11 bases identical to TRBD2. The CDR3 extends over 18 amino acids. The J segment lost 2 bases and the V segment lost 3 bases, leaving 11 bases of the junction unmatched. Germline V gives CDR1 SGDLS, CDR2 YYNGEE.

The chain is built from TRBV5-1 and TRBJ1-3; a possible D gene is TRBD1 (5 bases). V lost 3 bases and J 0 bases, leaving 13 bases between the germline ends. The germline gives CDR1 SGHRS, CDR2 YFSETQ. This CDR3 has 16 residues. CDR3 coding DNA: TGCGCCAGCAGCTCCCGGGACTTTAGCTCTGGAAACACCATATATTTT. Translating it yields CASSSRDFSSGNTIYF.

The chain links TRBV4-2 to TRBJ1-1, with a possible D match to TRBD1 (5 bases). V was trimmed by 0 bases and J by 1 base, leaving 18 bases between them. The CDR3 extends over 18 amino acids. Germline V gene sequence: CDR1 LGHNA, CDR2 YNFKEQ. DNA for the CDR3: TGTGCCAGCAGCCAAGATTGGGACTGGGTCGCTTCGAACACTGAAGCTTTCTTT. Residues: CASSQDWDWVASNTEAFF.